This T cell receptor beta chain was found in a study of cytomegalovirus exposure and HLA in healthy donors. Study-wide results and caveats: An analysis was carried out at a later point. It showed that HLA-associated TCR beta chains were more clonally expanded than equally common non-associated chains. In a later analysis, donors in an Asian-associated ancestry cluster reportedly had fewer N-insertions in productive TCRs than the cohort mean.

Primers: 60 Vbeta forward and 13 Jbeta reverse. The data were produced by immunoSEQ multiplex PCR, yet TCRdb's version contains in-frame clones alone and is incomplete. The table includes 120,000 to 150,000 clones, roughly 78% detected once. Healthy donors of bone marrow made up the group. On this clone itself: Its target is unknown.

The CDR3 covers 14 residues. Germline CDR1 and CDR2: SEHNR and FQNEAQ (reference sequence). Deletions cut 2 bases from V and 4 bases from J, with 11 bases between. Material: PBMCs. This TCR was recovered from a man aged 35-49 years in good health and CMV-seropositive. This rearrangement joins TRBV7-9 to TRBJ1-1; a weak D match, TRBD1 (5 bases). The CDR3 here is CASSLSQGGTEAFF. Written as DNA, the CDR3 is TGTGCCAGCAGCTTATCCCAGGGAGGCACTGAAGCTTTCTTT.